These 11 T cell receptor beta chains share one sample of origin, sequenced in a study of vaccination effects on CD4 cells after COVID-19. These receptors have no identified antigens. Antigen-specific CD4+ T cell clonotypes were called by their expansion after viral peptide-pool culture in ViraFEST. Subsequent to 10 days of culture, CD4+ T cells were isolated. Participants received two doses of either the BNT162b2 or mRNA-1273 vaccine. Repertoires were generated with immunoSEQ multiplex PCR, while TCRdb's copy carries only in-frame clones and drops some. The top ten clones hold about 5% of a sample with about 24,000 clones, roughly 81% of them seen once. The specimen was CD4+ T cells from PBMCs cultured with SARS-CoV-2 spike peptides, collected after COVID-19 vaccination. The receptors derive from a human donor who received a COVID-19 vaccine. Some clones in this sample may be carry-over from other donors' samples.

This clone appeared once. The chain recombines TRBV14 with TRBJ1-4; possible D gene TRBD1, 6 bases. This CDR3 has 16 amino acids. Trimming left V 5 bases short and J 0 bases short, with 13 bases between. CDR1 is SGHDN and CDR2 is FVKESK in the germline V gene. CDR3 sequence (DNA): TGTGCCAGCAGCAAGGGATGGACAGCAACTAATGAAAAACTGTTTTTT. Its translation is CASSKGWTATNEKLFF.

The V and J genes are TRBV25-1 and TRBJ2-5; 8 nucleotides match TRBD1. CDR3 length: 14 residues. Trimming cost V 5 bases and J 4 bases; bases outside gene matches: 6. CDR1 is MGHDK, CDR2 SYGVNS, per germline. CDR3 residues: CASSSRTGLETQYF. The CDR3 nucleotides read TGTGCCAGCAGTAGCCGGACAGGGCTAGAGACCCAGTACTTC.

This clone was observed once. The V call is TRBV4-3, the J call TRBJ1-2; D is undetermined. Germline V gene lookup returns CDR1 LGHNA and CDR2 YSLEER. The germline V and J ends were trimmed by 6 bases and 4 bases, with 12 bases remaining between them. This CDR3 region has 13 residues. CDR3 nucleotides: TGCGCCAGCAGTCACCGCACCCCCTATGGCTACACCTTC. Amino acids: CASSHRTPYGYTF.

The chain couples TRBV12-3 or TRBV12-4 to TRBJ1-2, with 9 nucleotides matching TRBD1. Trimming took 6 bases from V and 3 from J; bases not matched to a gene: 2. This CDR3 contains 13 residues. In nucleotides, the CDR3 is TGTGCCAGCAGCCGACAGGGGGACTATGGCTACACCTTC. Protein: CASSRQGDYGYTF.

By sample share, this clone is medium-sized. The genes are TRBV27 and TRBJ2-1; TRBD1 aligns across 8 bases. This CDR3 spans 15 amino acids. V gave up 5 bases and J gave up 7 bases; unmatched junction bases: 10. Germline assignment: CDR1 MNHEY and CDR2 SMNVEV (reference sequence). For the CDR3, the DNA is TGTGCCAGCAGTACCCGGACAGGGTTCGGAAATGAGCAGTTCTTC. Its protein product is CASSTRTGFGNEQFF.

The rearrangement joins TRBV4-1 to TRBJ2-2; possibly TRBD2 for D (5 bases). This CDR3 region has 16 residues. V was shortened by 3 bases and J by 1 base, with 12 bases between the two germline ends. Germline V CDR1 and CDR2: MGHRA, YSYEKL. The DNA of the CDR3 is TGCGCCAGCAGCCAGACTCGGGGAAGGAACACCGGGGAGCTGTTTTTT. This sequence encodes CASSQTRGRNTGELFF.

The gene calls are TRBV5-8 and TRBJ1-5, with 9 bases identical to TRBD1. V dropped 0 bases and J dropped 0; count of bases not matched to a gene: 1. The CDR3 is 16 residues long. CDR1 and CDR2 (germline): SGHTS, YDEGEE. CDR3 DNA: TGTGCCAGCAGCTTGGACAGGGGGCCTAGCAATCAGCCCCAGCATTTT. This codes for CASSLDRGPSNQPQHF.

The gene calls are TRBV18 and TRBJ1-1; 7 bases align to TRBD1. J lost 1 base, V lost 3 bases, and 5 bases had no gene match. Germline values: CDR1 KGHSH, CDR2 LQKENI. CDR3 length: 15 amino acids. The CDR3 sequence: CASSPWTGQNTEAFF. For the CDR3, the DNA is TGTGCCAGCTCACCGTGGACAGGCCAGAACACTGAAGCTTTCTTT.

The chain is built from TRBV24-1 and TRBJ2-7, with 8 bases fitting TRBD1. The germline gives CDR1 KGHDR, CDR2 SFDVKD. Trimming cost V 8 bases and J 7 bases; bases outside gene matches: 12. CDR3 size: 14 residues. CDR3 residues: CATTGQGATGEQYV. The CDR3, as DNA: TGTGCCACCACGGGGCAGGGGGCTACAGGGGAGCAGTACGTC.

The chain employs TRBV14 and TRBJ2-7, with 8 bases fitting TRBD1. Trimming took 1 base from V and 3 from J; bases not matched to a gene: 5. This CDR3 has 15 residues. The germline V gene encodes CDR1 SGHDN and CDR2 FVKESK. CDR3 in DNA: TGTGCCAGCAGCCAAGGGGTGGGACAGGTCTACGAGCAGTACGTC. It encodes CASSQGVGQVYEQYV.

The CDR3 DNA reads as TGTGCCAGTAGTATTCGGACAGCCAGTCTTTCGAACACTGAAGCTTTCTTT. The encoded protein is CASSIRTASLSNTEAFF. V and J are TRBV19 and TRBJ1-1, with D maybe TRBD1 (6 bases). The V and J ends lost 3 bases and 1 base respectively, with 18 bases between them. Germline V lookup: CDR1 LNHDA, CDR2 SQIVND (reference sequence). The CDR3 covers 17 residues.